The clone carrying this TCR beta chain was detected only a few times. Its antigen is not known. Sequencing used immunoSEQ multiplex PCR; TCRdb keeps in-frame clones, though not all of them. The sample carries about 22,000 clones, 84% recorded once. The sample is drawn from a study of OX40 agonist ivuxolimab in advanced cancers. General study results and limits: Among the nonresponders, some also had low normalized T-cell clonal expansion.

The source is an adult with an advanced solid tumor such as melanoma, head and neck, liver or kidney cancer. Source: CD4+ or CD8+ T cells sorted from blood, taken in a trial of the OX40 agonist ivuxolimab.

Here the CDR3 reads CASRGQDYTEAFF. CDR3 DNA sequence: TGTGCCAGCAGAGGACAGGACTACACTGAAGCTTTCTTT. The genes are TRBV6-1 and TRBJ1-1, with 7 bases fitting TRBD1. Germline trimming cut 6 bases from V and 3 bases from J; bases unmatched to any gene: 4. The CDR3 totals 13 residues. Germline V gives CDR1 MNHNS, CDR2 SASEGT.